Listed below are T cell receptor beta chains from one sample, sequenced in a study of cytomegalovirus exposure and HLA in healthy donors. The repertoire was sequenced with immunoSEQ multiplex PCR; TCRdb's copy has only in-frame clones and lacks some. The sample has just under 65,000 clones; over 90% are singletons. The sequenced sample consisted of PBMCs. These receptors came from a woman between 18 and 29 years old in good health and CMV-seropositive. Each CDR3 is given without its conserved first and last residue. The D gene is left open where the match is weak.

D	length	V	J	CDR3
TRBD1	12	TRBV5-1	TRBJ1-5	ASSLEGQGQPQH
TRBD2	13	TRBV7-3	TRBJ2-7	ASSLNLAGFDEQY
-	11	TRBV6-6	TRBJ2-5	ASSYDWQETQY
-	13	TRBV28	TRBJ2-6	ASSPTLSGANVLT
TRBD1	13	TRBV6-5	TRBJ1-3	ASTMGTGIGNTIY
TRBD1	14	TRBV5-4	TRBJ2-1	ASSLLQGASYNEQF
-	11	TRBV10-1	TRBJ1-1	ASERQRDSEAF
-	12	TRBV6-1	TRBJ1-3	ASSRENAGNTIY
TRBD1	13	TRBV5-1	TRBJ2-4	ASSLRGQGIDIQY
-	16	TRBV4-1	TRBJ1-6	ASSQARTPGPFASPLH
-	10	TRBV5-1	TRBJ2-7	ASSLVNNEQY
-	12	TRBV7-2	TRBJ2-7	ASSLTVLSYEQY
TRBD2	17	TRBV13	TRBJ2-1	ASSLGLAGKKASYNEQF
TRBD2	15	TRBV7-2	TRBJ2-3	ASSFHSLAGIADTQY
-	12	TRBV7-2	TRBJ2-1	ASSFSGLFSEQF
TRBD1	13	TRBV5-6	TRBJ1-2	ASSLIRTGNYGYT